The entry below describes one T cell receptor beta chain. Its antigen is unknown. There are no base qualities to consult, and no much larger clone falls within one base. V ends up 2 bases short and J 3 bases short, with an unmatched junction base count of 10. From a lookup of the germline V gene, CDR1 and CDR2 are MDHEN and SYDVKM. The CDR3, from cysteine to phenylalanine, totals 17 residues. The read is trimmed to its CDR3 DNA, 51 bases read in frame from base 1. Library creation used PCR. TCRdb names Illumina HiSeq 2500 as the instrument used. Unique molecular identifiers were incorporated into TCR beta cDNA libraries to reduce PCR and sequencing biases. Some 500,000 cDNA molecules were obtained for every 1 to 10 million input T cells, so each molecule roughly corresponded to one T cell. The same protocol used for the earlier healthy control dataset was applied to prepare and sequence the patient libraries. Samples belonging to the same batch were prepared together, multiplexed and sequenced on a shared HiSeq lane. Per the authors' processing: MIGEC was used to process the raw barcoded reads, and molecular identifier groups with only a single read were discarded before consensus assembly and CDR3 extraction. VDJtools was used for post-analysis of the clonotype tables, and diversity was normalized by down-sampling every dataset to the size of the smallest sample. To correct batch-related cross-sample contamination, repertoire overlap clustering matched CDR3 amino acid sequences but not nucleotide sequences. TCRdb reprocessed the public reads (quality trimming at Q25 with fastp, clone calling with MiXCR) and kept in-frame beta chains. Every distinct CDR3 protein forms one entry, paired with its most common genes and DNA. The V and J calls, along with clone size, are taken from TCRdb and not from the paper's own processing. Present in this sample are about 460,000 distinct CDR3 sequences, over 35% of which were seen just once. The ten largest clones represent 9% to 13% of the sample.

The source of the sample is a study of post-analysis software for immune sequencing data (dated by TCRdb to between 2015 and 2017). Context from the whole study: Relapsing-remitting, secondary progressive and progressive-relapsing multiple sclerosis were recorded as disease courses, and subtype annotation was lacking for some patients. A subset of samples was prepared in parallel using single-end sample barcoding, then pooled and co-amplified after Illumina adapter ligation. The patient repertoires were compared against about 10 previously published healthy control repertoires obtained from donors aged about 6 to 28 years. Broader findings and caveats from the paper: The control group was slightly older than the multiple sclerosis patient group. Direct clustering with F measure revealed strong co-clustering of samples prepared in the same batch, which led to a batch-effect correction. Patients showed significantly higher frequencies than controls for five TRBV segments, among them TRBV5-6, TRBV5-1 and TRBV20-1. Significantly lower normalized Chao1 diversity was found in multiple sclerosis patients than in controls, suggesting substantial peripheral T-cell clonal expansion.

TCR beta repertoires were profiled from peripheral blood of under 15 young patients with multiple sclerosis to demonstrate the VDJtools post-analysis software. The multiple sclerosis patients were children and adolescents between roughly 6 and 16 years of age. The V gene is TRBV28 and the J gene is TRBJ1-5; 7 bases in between match TRBD1. Source material: blood. The clonotype was recovered from a girl under 18 with multiple sclerosis. The CDR3 here reads CASSLRQGRGFNQPQHF. The DNA sequence is TGTGCCAGCAGTTTAAGACAGGGCAGGGGTTTCAATCAGCCCCAGCATTTT.